The 18 T cell receptor beta chains below were found in one sample sequenced in a study of PD-1 blockade in classical Hodgkin lymphoma. Profiled with immunoSEQ multiplex PCR; TCRdb holds only in-frame clones, not every one. The table lists around 40,000 clones, 70% to 85% of them singletons, with 7.5% to 10% in the top ten. The time point here: cycle 4 day 1 (C4D1), after 6 weeks of nivolumab. No patient escaped relapse after autologous stem cell transplantation, and brentuximab vedotin exposure varied. Sequenced here: peripheral blood mononuclear cells (PBMCs), sampled before the fourth cycle of nivolumab. The source of these receptors is a human donor with classical Hodgkin lymphoma.

The chain couples TRBV5-5 to TRBJ2-6, with 8 bases identical to TRBD1. CDR1 and CDR2 (germline): SGHKS, YYEKEE (reference sequence). Unmatched junction bases numbered 6, after V lost 4 bases and J lost 0 bases. The CDR3 length is 17 residues. As DNA, the CDR3 is TGTGCCAGCAGCGTGACAGGGGTCGGCTCTGGGGCCAACGTCCTGACTTTC. It specifies CASSVTGVGSGANVLTF.

The gene calls are TRBV5-1 and TRBJ2-3; no firm D call. The CDR3 contains 14 residues. V gave up 6 bases and J gave up 2 bases, with 13 bases separating them. Germline loops: CDR1 SGHRS, CDR2 YFSETQ. CDR3 loop: CASTLLDPTDTQYF. The DNA for the CDR3 is TGCGCCAGCACCCTCTTAGATCCCACAGATACGCAGTATTTT.

The table lists this clone with a few counts. This chain links TRBV10-3 with TRBJ2-4; D not certain. V was trimmed by 7 bases and J by 2 bases, leaving 15 bases between them. This CDR3 region has 15 residues. CDR1 and CDR2 from the germline V gene are ENHRY and SYGVKD. The DNA of the CDR3 is TGTGCCATCAAAGACCCGGACCCACCCAAAAACATTCAGTACTTC. It codes for CAIKDPDPPKNIQYF.

The V and J genes are TRBV19 and TRBJ2-1, with TRBD1 matching over 10 bases. V trimming: 0 bases; J trimming: 4 bases; junction bases outside the gene matches: 6. The CDR3 has 17 amino acids. From germline, CDR1 is LNHDA and CDR2 SQIVND (reference sequence). CDR3 in DNA: TGTGCCAGTAGTATAGATCCTGACAGGGGGCCATACAATGAGCAGTTCTTC. It is translated as CASSIDPDRGPYNEQFF.

By share, this clone counts as medium-sized. This chain links TRBV9 with TRBJ2-5, with TRBD2 matching over 7 bases. The CDR3 totals 15 residues. Germline CDR1 SGDLS, CDR2 YYNGEE. The V and J ends lost 4 bases and 0 bases, in that order; junction bases with no gene match: 6. The CDR3 DNA follows: TGTGCCAGCAGCCCGGGGGGTAGCGACCAAGAGACCCAGTACTTC. Translated, it gives CASSPGGSDQETQYF.

The V and J genes are TRBV9 and TRBJ2-2, with 8 nucleotides matching TRBD2. In germline, CDR1 is SGDLS, CDR2 YYNGEE. CDR3 size: 13 residues. Unmatched junction bases numbered 3, after V lost 3 bases and J lost 8 bases. This CDR3 is CASSGGGRGELFF. The CDR3 coding sequence is TGTGCCAGCAGCGGCGGGGGGCGTGGGGAGCTGTTTTTT.

V gene TRBV29-1 combines with J gene TRBJ2-5; weak D call: TRBD2 (7 bases). The germline CDR1 and CDR2 sequences are SQVTM and ANQGSEA. CDR3 length equals 14 residues. The V end lost 5 bases, the J end lost 4 bases, and 17 bases lay between the germline ends. In nucleotides, the CDR3 is TGCAGCGTTCCACGGGGGGCCCTCGGAGAGACCCAGTACTTC. Its protein product is CSVPRGALGETQYF.

The chain couples TRBV10-3 to TRBJ2-5; D possibly matches TRBD1 or TRBD2 (5 bases each). From germline, CDR1 is ENHRY and CDR2 SYGVKD. With 3 bases removed from V and 1 base from J, the gap between germline ends came to 12 bases. This CDR3 is 15 amino acids long. CDR3 sequence: CAISEPGRVQETQYF. CDR3 bases: TGTGCCATCAGTGAACCGGGGCGCGTCCAAGAGACCCAGTACTTC.

This clone was picked up a small number of times. This chain uses TRBV4-1 with TRBJ2-2, with TRBD1 matching 10 bases. The CDR3 has 18 residues. Germline V gene sequence: CDR1 MGHRA, CDR2 YSYEKL. Trimming took 5 bases from V and 1 from J; bases not matched to a gene: 10. The CDR3 bases are TGCGCCAGCAGCTCTAACTTCCGGGACAGGGGGAACACCGGGGAGCTGTTTTTT. It codes for CASSSNFRDRGNTGELFF.

The chain employs TRBV6-5 and TRBJ2-7, with a possible D match to TRBD2 (7 bases). The CDR3 is 15 amino acids. Germline V CDR1 and CDR2: MNHEY, SVGAGI. V was cut by 8 bases and J by 2 bases, with 19 bases left in between. CDR3: CASGVTGGPPYEQYF. The CDR3 nucleotides are TGTGCCAGCGGTGTGACGGGGGGCCCTCCCTACGAGCAGTACTTC.

This chain joins TRBV7-9 and TRBJ2-7, with D unresolved. Germline CDR1 SEHNR, CDR2 FQNEAQ (reference sequence). This CDR3 spans 13 amino acids. V lost 5 bases and J lost 3, with 11 bases in between. The CDR3 spells CASSPTELYEQYF. The CDR3 DNA follows: TGTGCCAGCAGCCCGACCGAACTCTACGAGCAGTACTTC.

The gene calls are TRBV4-3 and TRBJ1-5; D is ambiguous. This CDR3 spans 14 amino acids. The ends were cut back, 3 bases at V and 6 bases at J, with 12 bases in the middle. Looked up from germline, CDR1 is LGHNA and CDR2 is YSLEER. CDR3 bases: TGCGCCAGCAGCCAGGAATCCGGGATTCAGCCCCAGCATTTT. It codes for CASSQESGIQPQHF.

This sequence joins TRBV7-2 and TRBJ2-3; 11 positions match TRBD2. CDR1 is SGHTA and CDR2 is FQGNSA in the germline V gene. V trimming: 5 bases; J trimming: 2 bases; junction bases outside the gene matches: 6. The CDR3 runs 16 residues. The CDR3 DNA follows: TGTGCCAGCAGCGAAGGGACTAGCGGATACACAGATACGCAGTATTTT. It encodes CASSEGTSGYTDTQYF.

The chain recombines TRBV7-9 with TRBJ1-2; 7 positions agree with TRBD1. The V gene end was trimmed by 3 bases and the J gene end by 7 bases; junction bases not matched to a gene: 8. The CDR3 sequence is 14 residues long. Germline CDR1 SEHNR, CDR2 FQNEAQ (reference sequence). The CDR3 sequence is CASSFGDRVGGYTF. The CDR3 coding sequence is TGTGCCAGCAGCTTCGGGGACAGAGTAGGTGGCTACACCTTC.

The chain combines TRBV7-6 with TRBJ2-2; D tentatively fits TRBD1 or TRBD2 (6 bases each). Trimming cost V 2 bases and J 1 base, with 11 bases left between them. The germline gives CDR1 SGHVS, CDR2 FNYEAQ. There are 16 residues in the CDR3. CDR3 sequence (DNA): TGTGCCAGCAGCTTACTACGGGGGCAGAACACCGGGGAGCTGTTTTTT. It yields the protein CASSLLRGQNTGELFF.

A remark on this clone: Germline and junction disagree at one end, which may indicate a read error. The rearrangement links TRBV7-7 to TRBJ2-3; D is unresolved. The CDR3 sequence is 14 residues long. In germline, CDR1 is SSHAT, CDR2 FNYEAQ (reference sequence). CDR3 sequence reads: CASSLNSITDTQYF. CDR3 bases: TGTGCTAGCAGCTTGAACAGCATAACAGATACGCAGTATTTT.

This chain connects TRBV30 to TRBJ1-5; D gene ambiguous. The CDR3 is 16 amino acids. Germline lookup yields CDR1 GTSNPN and CDR2 SVGIG (reference sequence). V gave up 1 base and J gave up 3 bases, with 16 bases separating them. The CDR3 sequence is CAWSAKGWSNNQPQHF. The CDR3, as DNA: TGTGCCTGGAGTGCCAAGGGTTGGTCCAACAATCAGCCCCAGCATTTT.

This chain links TRBV10-3 with TRBJ2-2; 13 nucleotides align to TRBD2. V shed 6 bases and J 5 bases; nucleotides not matched to a gene: 12. Germline values: CDR1 ENHRY, CDR2 SYGVKD. The CDR3 contains 18 residues. The CDR3 is CAIRNLGLAGDPTGELFF. CDR3 nucleotide sequence: TGTGCCATCAGGAACCTTGGACTAGCGGGGGATCCTACCGGGGAGCTGTTTTTT.